A selection of T cell receptor beta chains follows, all from one sample in a study of PD-1 blockade in classical Hodgkin lymphoma. Some clones are missing from TCRdb's copy, which holds only in-frame ones; the method was immunoSEQ multiplex PCR. Among 50,000 to 65,000 clones listed, roughly 90% were seen once. The sample in question was peripheral blood mononuclear cells (PBMCs), obtained before the second cycle of nivolumab. These receptors originate from a human donor with classical Hodgkin lymphoma. CDR3s include the opening cysteine and the closing phenylalanine or tryptophan. The D gene is left open where the match is weak. Clone size appears in some rows only: once, few, many, or a class for an expanded clone.

clone_size: NA; j_call: TRBJ2-2; v_call: TRBV27; d_call: NA; cdr3_aa: CASRKGGTGELFF; cdr3_nt: TGTGCCAGCAGAAAGGGGGGCACCGGGGAGCTGTTTTTT
clone_size: once; j_call: TRBJ2-5; v_call: TRBV5-6; d_call: TRBD1; cdr3_aa: CASSSTGLSGETQYF; cdr3_nt: TGTGCCAGCAGCTCGACAGGGTTAAGTGGAGAGACCCAGTACTTC
clone_size: NA; j_call: TRBJ1-6; v_call: TRBV27; d_call: NA; cdr3_aa: CASKAGSSYNSPLHF; cdr3_nt: TGTGCCAGCAAAGCAGGGAGCTCCTATAATTCACCCCTCCACTTT
clone_size: NA; j_call: TRBJ2-3; v_call: TRBV4-1; d_call: NA; cdr3_aa: CASSQEFVEGTDTQYF; cdr3_nt: TGCGCCAGCAGCCAAGAATTCGTGGAGGGAACAGATACGCAGTATTTT
clone_size: NA; j_call: TRBJ1-1; v_call: TRBV10-3; d_call: NA; cdr3_aa: CAISERGGPTEAFF; cdr3_nt: TGTGCCATCAGTGAGAGGGGGGGGCCAACTGAAGCTTTCTTT
clone_size: NA; j_call: TRBJ2-7; v_call: TRBV29-1; d_call: TRBD2; cdr3_aa: CSAALSGGSYEQYF; cdr3_nt: TGCAGCGCGGCTCTTAGCGGGGGCTCTTACGAGCAGTACTTC
clone_size: NA; j_call: TRBJ2-1; v_call: TRBV6-5; d_call: TRBD2; cdr3_aa: CASRSGTSGFNEQFF; cdr3_nt: TGTGCCAGCAGATCCGGGACTAGCGGGTTTAATGAGCAGTTCTTC
clone_size: NA; j_call: TRBJ2-7; v_call: TRBV27; d_call: TRBD1; cdr3_aa: CASSFTTGGVRYEQYF; cdr3_nt: TGTGCCAGCAGTTTCACGACAGGGGGAGTTCGCTACGAGCAGTACTTC
clone_size: NA; j_call: TRBJ2-7; v_call: TRBV9; d_call: NA; cdr3_aa: CASSHSPDKTYEQYF; cdr3_nt: TGTGCCAGCAGTCATAGCCCCGACAAAACCTACGAGCAGTACTTC
clone_size: NA; j_call: TRBJ1-1; v_call: TRBV5-6; d_call: NA; cdr3_aa: CASSLGQGRITEAFF; cdr3_nt: TGTGCCAGCAGCTTGGGCCAAGGACGGATCACTGAAGCTTTCTTT
clone_size: NA; j_call: TRBJ1-2; v_call: TRBV19; d_call: TRBD1; cdr3_aa: CAGRQGDYGYTF; cdr3_nt: TGTGCCGGCCGACAGGGGGATTATGGCTACACCTTC
clone_size: NA; j_call: TRBJ2-1; v_call: TRBV4-2; d_call: TRBD1; cdr3_aa: CASSQDPHGGQGYNEQFF; cdr3_nt: TGTGCCAGCAGCCAGGATCCCCATGGAGGACAGGGTTACAATGAGCAGTTCTTC
clone_size: NA; j_call: TRBJ2-3; v_call: TRBV7-2; d_call: NA; cdr3_aa: CASSRSGGTDTQYF; cdr3_nt: TGTGCCAGCAGCCGTAGTGGGGGCACAGATACGCAGTATTTT
clone_size: NA; j_call: TRBJ1-1; v_call: TRBV7-9; d_call: NA; cdr3_aa: CASSPTTEAFF; cdr3_nt: TGTGCCAGCAGCCCGACCACTGAAGCTTTCTTT
clone_size: NA; j_call: TRBJ2-7; v_call: TRBV6-5; d_call: NA; cdr3_aa: CASSRPSGPAYEQYF; cdr3_nt: TGTGCCAGCAGTAGGCCCTCCGGGCCCGCCTACGAGCAGTACTTC
clone_size: NA; j_call: TRBJ2-7; v_call: TRBV14; d_call: TRBD2; cdr3_aa: CASSQGLAGVPFYEQYF; cdr3_nt: TGTGCCAGCAGCCAAGGACTAGCGGGAGTCCCTTTCTACGAGCAGTACTTC
clone_size: NA; j_call: TRBJ2-1; v_call: TRBV6-4; d_call: TRBD2; cdr3_aa: CASSEAGGQGEQFF; cdr3_nt: TGTGCCAGCAGTGAGGCGGGGGGCCAAGGTGAGCAGTTCTTC
clone_size: NA; j_call: TRBJ2-3; v_call: TRBV19; d_call: NA; cdr3_aa: CASVGGTDTQYF; cdr3_nt: TGTGCCAGTGTGGGGGGCACAGATACGCAGTATTTT
clone_size: NA; j_call: TRBJ2-5; v_call: TRBV11-2; d_call: NA; cdr3_aa: CASSLNVETQYF; cdr3_nt: TGTGCCAGCAGCCTAAATGTGGAGACCCAGTACTTC
clone_size: NA; j_call: TRBJ2-5; v_call: TRBV10-3; d_call: TRBD2; cdr3_aa: CAISGLAEQETQYF; cdr3_nt: TGTGCCATCTCGGGACTAGCGGAACAAGAGACCCAGTACTTC
clone_size: NA; j_call: TRBJ2-5; v_call: TRBV7-3; d_call: NA; cdr3_aa: CASSPRQETQYF; cdr3_nt: TGTGCCAGCAGCCCCCGTCAAGAGACCCAGTACTTC
clone_size: NA; j_call: TRBJ2-7; v_call: TRBV7-9; d_call: NA; cdr3_aa: CASSLGTASSYEQYF; cdr3_nt: TGTGCCAGCAGCTTAGGGACGGCGAGCTCCTACGAGCAGTACTTC
clone_size: NA; j_call: TRBJ2-7; v_call: TRBV16; d_call: NA; cdr3_aa: CASLQEVGAYEQYF; cdr3_nt: TGTGCCAGCCTACAAGAGGTAGGGGCCTACGAGCAGTACTTC
clone_size: NA; j_call: TRBJ1-5; v_call: TRBV12-5; d_call: NA; cdr3_aa: CASGLGVNQPQHF; cdr3_nt: TGTGCTAGTGGTTTGGGGGTTAATCAGCCCCAGCATTTT
clone_size: NA; j_call: TRBJ2-2; v_call: TRBV7-9; d_call: NA; cdr3_aa: CASSLQEWWELFF; cdr3_nt: TGTGCCAGCAGTCTCCAAGAGTGGTGGGAGCTGTTTTTT
clone_size: NA; j_call: TRBJ2-7; v_call: TRBV20-1; d_call: NA; cdr3_aa: CSASTRYEQYF; cdr3_nt: TGCAGTGCTAGCACCCGTTACGAGCAGTACTTC
clone_size: NA; j_call: TRBJ2-5; v_call: TRBV30; d_call: NA; cdr3_aa: CAWSPKPSLREFQETQYF; cdr3_nt: TGTGCCTGGAGTCCCAAACCCTCACTACGGGAGTTCCAAGAGACCCAGTACTTC
clone_size: NA; j_call: TRBJ2-1; v_call: TRBV6-5; d_call: NA; cdr3_aa: CASSSVRGSEQFF; cdr3_nt: TGTGCCAGCAGTAGTGTTCGTGGGAGTGAGCAGTTCTTC
clone_size: NA; j_call: TRBJ2-5; v_call: TRBV11-2; d_call: NA; cdr3_aa: CASSFLQETQYF; cdr3_nt: TGTGCCAGCAGCTTCCTCCAGGAGACCCAGTACTTC
clone_size: once; j_call: TRBJ2-7; v_call: TRBV10-1; d_call: NA; cdr3_aa: CASSELSGTYSYEQYF; cdr3_nt: TGCGCCAGCAGTGAGCTATCCGGGACCTATTCCTACGAGCAGTACTTC
clone_size: once; j_call: TRBJ2-1; v_call: TRBV27; d_call: NA; cdr3_aa: CASSLSTSGRQFF; cdr3_nt: TGTGCCAGCAGTTTATCGACCAGCGGAAGGCAGTTCTTC
clone_size: NA; j_call: TRBJ2-5; v_call: TRBV19; d_call: NA; cdr3_aa: CASSTSSGAETQYF; cdr3_nt: TGTGCCAGTAGTACCTCCTCAGGGGCGGAGACCCAGTACTTC
clone_size: NA; j_call: TRBJ2-3; v_call: TRBV6-5; d_call: NA; cdr3_aa: CASSYSYRHTDTQYF; cdr3_nt: TGTGCCAGCAGTTACTCTTACAGGCACACAGATACGCAGTATTTT
clone_size: NA; j_call: TRBJ2-2; v_call: TRBV9; d_call: TRBD2; cdr3_aa: CASRGGLTLTANTGELFF; cdr3_nt: TGTGCCAGCAGGGGAGGGCTAACCCTCACCGCGAACACCGGGGAGCTGTTTTTT
clone_size: NA; j_call: TRBJ2-2; v_call: TRBV7-2; d_call: TRBD2; cdr3_aa: CASSLVPGGNTGELFF; cdr3_nt: TGTGCCAGCAGCTTAGTACCGGGAGGTAACACCGGGGAGCTGTTTTTT
clone_size: NA; j_call: TRBJ2-7; v_call: TRBV18; d_call: TRBD2; cdr3_aa: CASSPWLAGGEPYEQYF; cdr3_nt: TGTGCCAGCTCACCTTGGCTAGCGGGGGGTGAACCCTACGAGCAGTACTTC